The next 32 T cell receptor beta chains were all read from a single sample in a study of cytomegalovirus exposure and HLA in healthy donors. PCR was performed using 60 Vbeta and 13 Jbeta primers. Clones were read by immunoSEQ multiplex PCR, and TCRdb kept only the in-frame ones, dropping some. The sample holds roughly 140,000 clones, around 78% seen once. Sample: PBMCs. Receptors originate from a woman under 30 in good health and CMV-seropositive.

The J gene is TRBJ2-5, the V gene TRBV15; 7 bases line up with TRBD1. CDR1 and CDR2 from the germline V gene are LNHNV and YYDKDF (reference sequence). After removal of 8 bases from V and 5 bases from J, the junction contained 11 bases not matched to a gene. The CDR3 covers 14 residues. DNA for the CDR3: TGTGCCACCGACCCAGACAGGGTTGGGGAGACCCAGTACTTC. Residues: CATDPDRVGETQYF.

The genes are TRBV27 and TRBJ2-7; a possible D gene is TRBD1 (5 bases). This CDR3 contains 13 residues. CDR1 and CDR2 (germline): MNHEY, SMNVEV (reference sequence). V lost 7 bases and J lost 0, with 10 bases in between. This chain's CDR3 is CASKRDSSYEQYF. The CDR3 DNA reads as TGTGCCAGCAAAAGAGACAGCTCCTACGAGCAGTACTTC.

The rearrangement joins TRBV7-6 to TRBJ1-2, with 7 bases matching TRBD1. The junction had 6 bases not matched to a gene; V was cut back by 4 bases and J by 4 bases. This CDR3 has 14 amino acids. CDR1 is SGHVS, CDR2 FNYEAQ, per germline. The CDR3 region is CASSSGGTAYGYTF. CDR3 sequence (DNA): TGTGCCAGCAGCTCAGGAGGGACAGCCTATGGCTACACCTTC. Filled out from reference TRBV7-6 and TRBJ1-2, the complete variable domain reads GAGVSQSPRYKVTKRGQDVALRCDPISGHVSLYWYRQALGQGPEFLTYFNYEAQQDKSGLPNDRFSAERPEGSISTLTIQRTEQRDSAMYRCASSSGGTAYGYTFGSGTRLTVV.

The chain is built from TRBV6-1 and TRBJ1-2; the match to TRBD1 covers 8 bases. Germline V gene lookup returns CDR1 MNHNS and CDR2 SASEGT. This CDR3 spans 14 amino acids. V lost 6 bases to trimming and J lost 5 bases; unmatched junction nucleotides: 8. The CDR3 nucleotides read TGTGCCAGCAGCCAAGGACAGGGAGGTTATGGCTACACCTTC. Translation gives CASSQGQGGYGYTF.

The chain recombines TRBV9 with TRBJ2-5, with 10 positions matching TRBD2. CDR3 size: 16 residues. Trimming at V came to 1 base and at J to 4 bases, leaving 7 bases not matched to a gene. Germline lookup yields CDR1 SGDLS and CDR2 YYNGEE. The CDR3 sequence is CASSVSSGGAGETQYF. The DNA for the CDR3 is TGTGCCAGCAGCGTATCAAGCGGGGGGGCGGGAGAGACCCAGTACTTC.

V usage is TRBV19 and J usage is TRBJ2-7; TRBD1 might be the D (6 bases). The CDR3 is made up of 14 amino acids. The ends were cut back, 5 bases at V and 0 bases at J, with 11 bases in the middle. From germline, CDR1 is LNHDA and CDR2 SQIVND (reference sequence). DNA for the CDR3: TGTGCCAGTAGTTCGGGACACTTCTCCTACGAGCAGTACTTC. This encodes CASSSGHFSYEQYF.

The chain links TRBV5-4 to TRBJ2-3, with 7 bases fitting TRBD2. The germline V gene has CDR1 SGHNT and CDR2 YYREEE (reference sequence). CDR3 length: 15 amino acids. Losses at the gene ends were 4 bases for V and 0 bases for J; bases not matched to a gene: 5. The CDR3 loop reads CASSSSSGSTDTQYF. CDR3 coding DNA: TGTGCCAGCAGCAGTTCTAGCGGTAGCACAGATACGCAGTATTTT.

The chain carries TRBV25-1 and TRBJ2-3, with 13 bases fitting TRBD2. The CDR3 runs to 15 residues. CDR1 and CDR2 from the germline V gene are MGHDK and SYGVNS. Losses at the gene ends were 3 bases for V and 3 bases for J; bases not matched to a gene: 0. Here the CDR3 reads CASSEGLAGTDTQYF. In DNA, the CDR3 is TGTGCCAGCAGTGAGGGACTAGCGGGGACAGATACGCAGTATTTT.

This chain connects TRBV2 to TRBJ1-4; 9 bases map to TRBD1. Per the germline V gene, CDR1 is SNHLY and CDR2 is FYNNEI. The CDR3 contains 16 residues. The V gene end was trimmed by 2 bases and the J gene end by 7 bases; junction bases not matched to a gene: 8. The CDR3 DNA reads TGTGCCAGCAGTGAATTTCGCGGGACAGGGAGTGAAAAACTGTTTTTT. This gives the protein CASSEFRGTGSEKLFF.

The chain couples TRBV7-8 to TRBJ1-1, with D tentatively TRBD1 (5 bases). CDR3 size: 15 residues. V was trimmed by 1 base and J by 7 bases, leaving 16 bases between them. The germline V gene encodes CDR1 SGHVS and CDR2 FQNEAQ. This CDR3 reads CASSLGAGGGFEAFF. The DNA of the CDR3 is TGTGCCAGCAGCTTAGGTGCGGGTGGGGGGTTTGAAGCTTTCTTT.

A few counts support this clone. This chain connects TRBV6-1 to TRBJ2-7, with a weak D call TRBD1 (7 bases). Trimming left V 0 bases short and J 2 bases short, with 14 bases between. The CDR3 consists of 16 residues. Germline lookup yields CDR1 MNHNS and CDR2 SASEGT. CDR3 protein: CASSEAAGGGTYEQYF. The DNA for the CDR3 is TGTGCCAGCAGTGAAGCGGCCGGAGGGGGCACCTACGAGCAGTACTTC.

This clone has more than one count but fewer than ten. In DNA, the CDR3 is TGTGCCAGCAGCTTAGGACTAGCCATTAGCACAGATACGCAGTATTTT. Protein: CASSLGLAISTDTQYF. The chain couples TRBV7-8 to TRBJ2-3; 7 positions match TRBD2. Germline CDR1 reads SGHVS; CDR2 reads FQNEAQ. The CDR3 is 16 residues long. The V gene end was trimmed by 1 base and the J gene end by 0 bases; junction bases not matched to a gene: 4.

This clone was seen only a few times. The rearrangement joins TRBV7-2 to TRBJ2-7; TRBD1 matches 7 bases. The length of the CDR3 is 16 residues. The V gene end was trimmed by 5 bases and the J gene end by 2 bases; junction bases not matched to a gene: 12. Germline V gives CDR1 SGHTA, CDR2 FQGNSA. This CDR3 reads CASSPDFDRATYEQYF. CDR3 DNA: TGTGCCAGCAGCCCTGACTTCGACAGGGCTACCTACGAGCAGTACTTC.

The chain has TRBV5-8 and TRBJ1-1; perhaps TRBD1 as D (6 bases). Trimming took 7 bases from V and 0 from J, leaving 13 bases between them. The CDR3 is 14 residues long. The germline V gene encodes CDR1 SGHTS and CDR2 YDEGEE. CDR3 residues: CASRRGALNTEAFF. The CDR3 coding sequence is TGTGCCAGCCGCCGGGGGGCCTTGAACACTGAAGCTTTCTTT.

The V call is TRBV5-1, the J call TRBJ1-2; TRBD1 matches at 7 bases. With V trimmed by 4 bases and J by 5 bases, 2 bases remained unmatched. The CDR3 length is 12 residues. CDR1 and CDR2 from the germline V gene are SGHRS and YFSETQ. The CDR3 protein is CASSKQGYGYTF. CDR3 DNA sequence: TGCGCCAGCAGCAAACAGGGGTATGGCTACACCTTC.

As regards this clone: Other DNA variants within this sample encode the same CDR3. The rearrangement joins TRBV27 to TRBJ2-7; 7 bases are a match to TRBD1. The CDR3 is 15 amino acids. The ends lost 6 bases at V and 1 base at J; junction bases unmatched: 9. CDR1 MNHEY and CDR2 SMNVEV come from the germline V gene (reference sequence). The CDR3 bases are TGTGCCAGCAGCCCGACAGGGACGGGGTCCTACGAGCAGTACTTC. It is translated as CASSPTGTGSYEQYF.

The chain employs TRBV5-1 and TRBJ2-5; 7 bases align to TRBD1. Unmatched junction bases numbered 6, after V lost 3 bases and J lost 4 bases. CDR1 and CDR2 (germline): SGHRS, YFSETQ. This CDR3 region has 14 residues. CDR3 coding DNA: TGCGCCAGCAGCTCGGGGACAGTTAGAGAGACCCAGTACTTC. It specifies CASSSGTVRETQYF.

The chain employs TRBV9 and TRBJ1-2, with TRBD1 matching over 7 bases. The V and J ends lost 3 bases and 4 bases, in that order; junction bases with no gene match: 9. The CDR3 loop spans 15 amino acids. The germline CDR1 and CDR2 sequences are SGDLS and YYNGEE. Here the CDR3 DNA reads TGTGCCAGCAGCGGACCGGGACAGAGGACCTATGGCTACACCTTC. It yields the protein CASSGPGQRTYGYTF.

This chain uses TRBV7-6 with TRBJ1-1; a possible D gene is TRBD1 (5 bases). The germline CDR1 and CDR2 sequences are SGHVS and FNYEAQ. This CDR3 is built from 14 residues. Trimming took off 2 bases at V and 4 bases at J, with 11 bases between the two ends. CDR3 bases: TGTGCCAGCAGCTTACAGGGCGAGAGCACTGAAGCTTTCTTT. It yields the protein CASSLQGESTEAFF.

The chain is built from TRBV2 and TRBJ2-1, with D possibly being TRBD1 (7 bases). Looked up from germline, CDR1 is SNHLY and CDR2 is FYNNEI. The CDR3 contains 13 residues. V was pared by 2 bases and J by 9 bases, with 11 bases between. The CDR3 DNA follows: TGTGCCAGCAGTGAACAGGGGGGTGGTGAGCAGTTCTTC. This translates into CASSEQGGGEQFF.

V and J are TRBV30 and TRBJ1-1, with D perhaps TRBD1 (6 bases). Trimming left V 2 bases short and J 4 bases short, with 11 bases between. In germline, CDR1 is GTSNPN, CDR2 SVGIG (reference sequence). This CDR3 is built from 13 residues. In DNA, the CDR3 is TGTGCCTGGAGTCGGGGGGCTGGCACTGAAGCTTTCTTT. Its protein product is CAWSRGAGTEAFF. Drawing the rest from reference TRBV30 and TRBJ1-1, the complete variable domain is SQTIHQWPATLVQPVGSPLSLECTVEGTSNPNLYWYRQAAGRGLQLLFYSVGIGQISSEVPQNLSASRPQDRQFILSSKKLLLSDSGFYLCAWSRGAGTEAFFGQGTRLTVV.

The chain joins TRBV4-1 to TRBJ2-2, with 7 bases identical to TRBD1. The CDR3 is 15 residues long. The J segment lost 6 bases and the V segment lost 1 base, leaving 5 bases of the junction unmatched. Per germline, CDR1 MGHRA and CDR2 YSYEKL. CDR3 coding DNA: TGCGCCAGCAGCCAAGGGGCAGGGGGAGCCGGGGAGCTGTTTTTT. As protein: CASSQGAGGAGELFF.

The J gene is TRBJ2-3, the V gene TRBV7-9; the match to TRBD1 covers 9 bases. The CDR3 loop spans 16 amino acids. The germline CDR1 and CDR2 sequences are SEHNR and FQNEAQ (reference sequence). Trimming removed 0 bases from V and 4 bases from J; junction bases left unmatched: 5. The CDR3 reads CASSLAGQGGADTQYF. The DNA of the CDR3 is TGTGCCAGCAGCTTAGCGGGACAGGGCGGGGCAGATACGCAGTATTTT.

This clone was seen a few times. The V gene is TRBV6-6, the J gene TRBJ1-1; D gene ambiguous. With 2 bases removed from V and 6 bases from J, the gap between germline ends came to 16 bases. From germline, CDR1 is MNHNY and CDR2 SVGAGI (reference sequence). This CDR3 has 15 amino acids. The CDR3 sequence is CASSYMTPSGSEAFF. The CDR3 coding sequence is TGTGCCAGCAGTTACATGACCCCGTCAGGCTCTGAAGCTTTCTTT.

The rearrangement links TRBV6-1 to TRBJ1-5; possibly TRBD1 for D (5 bases). V was pared by 8 bases and J by 0 bases, with 14 bases between. The CDR3 contains 15 residues. The V gene's germline CDR1 is MNHNS and CDR2 SASEGT. CDR3 residues: CASSGRGSSNQPQHF. CDR3 bases: TGTGCCAGCTCAGGTCGGGGGAGTAGCAATCAGCCCCAGCATTTT.

The DNA for the CDR3 is TGCGCCAGCAAGCCGGGACAGAGGACCTACGAGCAGTACTTC. Translation gives CASKPGQRTYEQYF. The rearrangement joins TRBV5-1 to TRBJ2-7, with 7 bases aligning to TRBD1. J gave up 2 bases and V 6 bases, and 8 bases lay outside the gene matches. The CDR3 spans 14 residues. Germline loops: CDR1 SGHRS, CDR2 YFSETQ. Filled out from reference TRBV5-1 and TRBJ2-7, the complete variable domain reads KAGVTQTPRYLIKTRGQQVTLSCSPISGHRSVSWYQQTPGQGLQFLFEYFSETQRNKGNFPGRFSGRQFSNSRSEMNVSTLELGDSALYLCASKPGQRTYEQYFGPGTRLTVT.

The chain couples TRBV4-2 to TRBJ1-3; tentatively, D is TRBD1 (5 bases). Trimming shortened V by 0 bases and J by 0 bases, and 6 bases separated the two germline ends. The CDR3 runs 15 residues. CDR1 is LGHNA and CDR2 is YNFKEQ in the germline V gene. The CDR3 region is CASSQDRVSGNTIYF. The CDR3 nucleotides are TGTGCCAGCAGCCAAGACAGGGTCTCTGGAAACACCATATATTTT.

The V gene is TRBV7-6, the J gene TRBJ2-5; D is unclear. The CDR3 spans 15 residues. Trimming took off 1 base at V and 0 bases at J, with 9 bases between the two ends. Looked up from germline, CDR1 is SGHVS and CDR2 is FNYEAQ. CDR3 nucleotides: TGTGCCAGCAGCTTAGATGTACGGGACCAAGAGACCCAGTACTTC. Amino acids: CASSLDVRDQETQYF.

This clone appeared a single time. The rearrangement uses TRBV5-8 and TRBJ1-5; 8 bases match TRBD1. Germline V gene sequence: CDR1 SGHTS, CDR2 YDEGEE. V dropped 4 bases and J dropped 11; count of bases not matched to a gene: 14. The CDR3 length is 15 residues. In DNA form, the CDR3 reads TGTGCCAGCAGCCGTGGACAGGGCCCCTTGATAGCCCAGCATTTT. It specifies CASSRGQGPLIAQHF.

This rearrangement joins TRBV12-5 to TRBJ1-5; 11 positions match TRBD1. Germline CDR1 and CDR2: LGHNT and FRNRAP. V shed 5 bases and J 3 bases; nucleotides not matched to a gene: 3. The CDR3 consists of 15 residues. The CDR3 DNA reads as TGTGCTAGTGGTGACGGACAGGGGGCCAATCAGCCCCAGCATTTT. Translating gives CASGDGQGANQPQHF.

This chain joins TRBV5-4 and TRBJ1-2; D not certain. CDR3 length: 13 amino acids. Germline CDR1 and CDR2: SGHNT and YYREEE (reference sequence). Deletions cut 1 base from V and 0 bases from J, with 4 bases between. The DNA of the CDR3 is TGTGCCAGCAGCTTGTCCGCTAACTATGGCTACACCTTC. Translation gives CASSLSANYGYTF.

The chain joins TRBV7-9 to TRBJ2-7, with D possibly being TRBD2 (6 bases). Per germline, CDR1 SEHNR and CDR2 FQNEAQ (reference sequence). There are 14 residues in the CDR3. Trimming cost V 4 bases and J 4 bases, with 14 bases left between them. CDR3: CASSSGTAKYEQYF. CDR3 DNA: TGTGCCAGCAGCTCCGGGACTGCCAAATACGAGCAGTACTTC.